Listed below are T cell receptor beta chains from one sample, sequenced in a study of blood T cell repertoires in COVID-19. Profiled with immunoSEQ multiplex PCR; TCRdb holds only in-frame clones, not every one. This table holds 540,000 or so clones, around nine tenths found once. The sequenced sample was peripheral blood. All receptors come from a woman in her 50s with COVID-19, enrolled during active disease. The CDR3 runs from the conserved cysteine through the conserved F or W. Fields, in order: clone size, CDR3 length, V gene, D gene, J gene, CDR3 DNA, CDR3 protein. A D gene is named only where the DNA matches it firmly. Only some rows state a clone size, as once, few, many or a class for expanded clones.

size: NA; length: 14; V: TRBV7-9; D: NA; J: TRBJ2-3; DNA: TGTGCCAGCAGCTTAGCGGAAGGGGGATATACGCAGTATTTT; CDR3: CASSLAEGGYTQYF
size: NA; length: 14; V: TRBV27; D: NA; J: TRBJ1-4; DNA: TGTGCCAGCAGTTTAGGGCAGCTCAATGAAAAACTGTTTTTT; CDR3: CASSLGQLNEKLFF
size: NA; length: 19; V: TRBV28; D: TRBD1; J: TRBJ1-1; DNA: TGTGCCAGCAGTACCGACCGGGACAGGGCTCCCACGGGGAGGCCTGAAGCTTTCTTT; CDR3: CASSTDRDRAPTGRPEAFF
size: many; length: 15; V: TRBV7-9; D: NA; J: TRBJ1-2; DNA: TGTGCCAGCAGCTCCTCCCTTAGGAGGGTTAACGGCTACACCTTC; CDR3: CASSSSLRRVNGYTF
size: once; length: 14; V: TRBV7-9; D: NA; J: TRBJ1-4; DNA: TGTGCCAGCAGCTCCACCTCGGGAGATGAAAAACTGTTTTTT; CDR3: CASSSTSGDEKLFF
size: NA; length: 15; V: TRBV5-1; D: TRBD1; J: TRBJ1-4; DNA: TGCGCCAGCAGCATAGGGACAGCAACTAATGAAAAACTGTTTTTT; CDR3: CASSIGTATNEKLFF
size: NA; length: 17; V: TRBV27; D: TRBD2; J: TRBJ2-1; DNA: TGTGCCAGCAGTCCACGGACTAGCGGGGCACCCTACAATGAGCAGTTCTTC; CDR3: CASSPRTSGAPYNEQFF
size: NA; length: 13; V: TRBV5-1; D: NA; J: TRBJ1-2; DNA: TGCGCCAGCAGCTTCGGCGCGGGGTATGGCTACACCTTC; CDR3: CASSFGAGYGYTF
size: NA; length: 14; V: TRBV2; D: NA; J: TRBJ1-1; DNA: TGTGCCAGCCGGGCGGGGGTGACGAGCACTGAAGCTTTCTTT; CDR3: CASRAGVTSTEAFF
size: NA; length: 14; V: TRBV2; D: NA; J: TRBJ2-3; DNA: TGTGCCAGCAGTGACAGACTGGAGGGGGATACGCAGTATTTT; CDR3: CASSDRLEGDTQYF
size: NA; length: 16; V: TRBV7-9; D: TRBD1; J: TRBJ1-2; DNA: TGTGCCAGCAGCCATCCATATAGGGGGCGGAAGGATGGCTACACCTTC; CDR3: CASSHPYRGRKDGYTF
size: NA; length: 15; V: TRBV30; D: NA; J: TRBJ1-2; DNA: TGTGCCTGGAGTCGTGAAACAGGGAGCAACTATGGCTACACCTTC; CDR3: CAWSRETGSNYGYTF
size: NA; length: 14; V: TRBV30; D: TRBD1; J: TRBJ1-6; DNA: TGTGCCTGGAGTGGGACAGGGGGCCGGTCACCCCTCCACTTT; CDR3: CAWSGTGGRSPLHF
size: NA; length: 14; V: TRBV18; D: NA; J: TRBJ2-3; DNA: TGTGCCAGCTCACCGGGGCCACGCACAGATACGCAGTATTTT; CDR3: CASSPGPRTDTQYF
size: once; length: 15; V: TRBV4-2; D: TRBD2; J: TRBJ2-2; DNA: TGTGCCAGCAGCCCCCTAGCGGGGGCGAACGGGGAGCTGTTTTTT; CDR3: CASSPLAGANGELFF
size: NA; length: 15; V: TRBV2; D: TRBD2; J: TRBJ2-3; DNA: TGTGCCAGCCGACCTGGGGGGGGGAAGGGAGATACGCAGTATTTT; CDR3: CASRPGGGKGDTQYF
size: NA; length: 17; V: TRBV5-1; D: NA; J: TRBJ2-7; DNA: TGCGCCAGCAGCTTGGGACGGCCCCAGGGCCTCGGCTACGAGCAGTACTTC; CDR3: CASSLGRPQGLGYEQYF
size: NA; length: 17; V: TRBV7-7; D: TRBD2; J: TRBJ2-2; DNA: TGTGCCAGCAGCCCCCGGAGACTAGCGGGAGGCACCGGGGAGCTGTTTTTT; CDR3: CASSPRRLAGGTGELFF
size: NA; length: 13; V: TRBV7-2; D: NA; J: TRBJ2-1; DNA: TGTGCCAGCAGCTTGGGCCTCTACAATGAGCAGTTCTTC; CDR3: CASSLGLYNEQFF
size: NA; length: 14; V: TRBV4-1; D: NA; J: TRBJ2-7; DNA: TGCGCCAGCAGCCAAGAGGGGCCCTCCTACGAGCAGTACTTC; CDR3: CASSQEGPSYEQYF
size: NA; length: 13; V: TRBV2; D: NA; J: TRBJ1-2; DNA: TGTGCCAGCAGCTTGGACAGTGTTTATGGCTACACCTTC; CDR3: CASSLDSVYGYTF
size: once; length: 14; V: TRBV21-1; D: NA; J: TRBJ2-7; DNA: TGTGCCAGCAGCGAGGACAGGGGGCGAGGGGAGCAGTACTTC; CDR3: CASSEDRGRGEQYF
size: NA; length: 14; V: TRBV5-4; D: NA; J: TRBJ1-1; DNA: TGTGCCAGCAGCTCTACAGGGCGGGACACTGAAGCTTTCTTT; CDR3: CASSSTGRDTEAFF
size: once; length: 15; V: TRBV7-2; D: NA; J: TRBJ2-3; DNA: TGTGCCAGCAGCTTAAAGGGAGCAGGCACAGATACGCAGTATTTT; CDR3: CASSLKGAGTDTQYF
size: NA; length: 16; V: TRBV19; D: TRBD1; J: TRBJ1-1; DNA: TGTGCCAGTAGTAGGGGACAGGGGATGTGGAAGACTGAAGCTTTCTTT; CDR3: CASSRGQGMWKTEAFF
size: NA; length: 14; V: TRBV2; D: TRBD1; J: TRBJ2-1; DNA: TGTGCCAGCAGTTCTTGGGACAGGGGCGATGAGCAGTTCTTC; CDR3: CASSSWDRGDEQFF
size: NA; length: 15; V: TRBV11-2; D: NA; J: TRBJ1-3; DNA: TGTGCCAGCAGCTTAGAAGAAGACTTTTTAGACACCATATATTTT; CDR3: CASSLEEDFLDTIYF
size: NA; length: 15; V: TRBV9; D: TRBD2; J: TRBJ2-1; DNA: TGTGCCAGCAGCGCCCCCAGCGGGGGGTACAATGAGCAGTTCTTC; CDR3: CASSAPSGGYNEQFF
size: NA; length: 15; V: TRBV4-1; D: TRBD1; J: TRBJ2-7; DNA: TGCGCCAGCAGCCAACCGAAGGACAGGGTCCACGAGCAGTACTTC; CDR3: CASSQPKDRVHEQYF
size: NA; length: 16; V: TRBV29-1; D: NA; J: TRBJ2-7; DNA: TGCAGCGTTAAGACAGAGTATTCCCACTACGAATACGAGCAGTACTTC; CDR3: CSVKTEYSHYEYEQYF
size: NA; length: 17; V: TRBV6-1; D: TRBD1; J: TRBJ2-3; DNA: TGTGCCAGCAGTGAACCCCCTGGGCCAGGGGGATCGGATACGCAGTATTTT; CDR3: CASSEPPGPGGSDTQYF
size: NA; length: 15; V: TRBV7-9; D: TRBD1; J: TRBJ2-2; DNA: TGTGCCAGCAGCGCCGGGACAGAGAACACCGGGGAGCTGTTTTTT; CDR3: CASSAGTENTGELFF
size: NA; length: 11; V: TRBV6-2/TRBV6-3; D: NA; J: TRBJ2-7; DNA: TGTGCCAGCAGCCTAGGCGGGAAGCAGTACTTC; CDR3: CASSLGGKQYF
size: NA; length: 12; V: TRBV30; D: NA; J: TRBJ2-7; DNA: TGTGCCTGGAGTGGCGGGGCCTGGGAGCAGTACTTC; CDR3: CAWSGGAWEQYF
size: few; length: 16; V: TRBV3-1/TRBV3-2; D: TRBD1; J: TRBJ1-2; DNA: TGTGCCAGCAGCCAAGACTTGGACAGGGGGACTGGTGGCTACACCTTC; CDR3: CASSQDLDRGTGGYTF
size: NA; length: 12; V: TRBV19; D: NA; J: TRBJ1-1; DNA: TGTGCCACCCTCGACAGTTACACTGAAGCTTTCTTT; CDR3: CATLDSYTEAFF
size: NA; length: 14; V: TRBV19; D: TRBD1; J: TRBJ2-1; DNA: TGTGCCAGCAAAGCGGACAGGGAGGACAATGAGCAGTTCTTC; CDR3: CASKADREDNEQFF